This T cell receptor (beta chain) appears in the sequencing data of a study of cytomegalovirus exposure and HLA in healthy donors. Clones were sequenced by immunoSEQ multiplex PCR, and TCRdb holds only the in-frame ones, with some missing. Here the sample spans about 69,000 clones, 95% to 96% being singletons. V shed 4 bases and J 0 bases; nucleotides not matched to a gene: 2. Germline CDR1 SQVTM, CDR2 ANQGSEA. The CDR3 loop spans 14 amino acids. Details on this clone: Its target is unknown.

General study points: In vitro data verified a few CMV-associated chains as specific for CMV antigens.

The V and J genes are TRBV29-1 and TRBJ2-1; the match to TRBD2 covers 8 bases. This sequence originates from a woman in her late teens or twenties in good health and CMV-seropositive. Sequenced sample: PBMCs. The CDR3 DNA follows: TGCAGCGTTGGGGCGGGAGGCTCCTACAATGAGCAGTTCTTC. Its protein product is CSVGAGGSYNEQFF.